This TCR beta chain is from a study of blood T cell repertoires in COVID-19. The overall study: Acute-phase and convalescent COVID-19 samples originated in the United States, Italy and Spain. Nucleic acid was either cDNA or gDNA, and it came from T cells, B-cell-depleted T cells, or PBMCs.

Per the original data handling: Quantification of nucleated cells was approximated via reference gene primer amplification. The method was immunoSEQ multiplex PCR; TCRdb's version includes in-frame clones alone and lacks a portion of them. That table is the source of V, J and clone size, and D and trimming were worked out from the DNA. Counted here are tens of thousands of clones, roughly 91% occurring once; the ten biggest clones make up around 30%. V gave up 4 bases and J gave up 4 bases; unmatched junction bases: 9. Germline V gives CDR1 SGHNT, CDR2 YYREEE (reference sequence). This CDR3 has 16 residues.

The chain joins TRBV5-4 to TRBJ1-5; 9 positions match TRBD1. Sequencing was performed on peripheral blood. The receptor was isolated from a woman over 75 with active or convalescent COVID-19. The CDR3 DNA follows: TGTGCCAGCAGCCGAGGGGGGACAGGGAGGAATCAGCCCCAGCATTTT. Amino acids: CASSRGGTGRNQPQHF.